Listed here are 25 T cell receptor beta chains from one sample, sequenced in a study of cytomegalovirus exposure and HLA in healthy donors. The PCR contained 60 Vbeta and 13 Jbeta primers. Sequenced by immunoSEQ multiplex PCR; TCRdb stores in-frame clones only, minus some. The table has about 180,000 clones, about 77% seen once. The specimen sequenced was PBMCs. These receptors all come from a man in his 60s in good health and CMV-seronegative.

The chain couples TRBV6-5 to TRBJ2-2; TRBD1 matches at 8 bases. Germline V gene data show CDR1 as MNHEY and CDR2 as SVGAGI. There are 14 residues in the CDR3. The junction had 11 bases not matched to a gene; V was cut back by 10 bases and J by 7 bases. DNA for the CDR3: TGTGCCACCATCTCGGACAGGGTCAACGGGGAGCTGTTTTTT. This gives the protein CATISDRVNGELFF.

This clone was observed once. DNA of the CDR3: TGTGCCAGCAGCCTTGGGGCAGACCCGAACACCGGGGAGCTGTTTTTT. Protein product: CASSLGADPNTGELFF. This sequence joins TRBV9 and TRBJ2-2; the D gene is possibly TRBD1 (5 bases). Germline V gene sequence: CDR1 SGDLS, CDR2 YYNGEE. Between the trimmed V and J ends, which lost 4 bases and 0 bases, there was a span of 13 bases. This CDR3 comprises 16 residues.

This clone was picked up a small number of times. This sequence joins TRBV30 and TRBJ2-5; 9 positions match TRBD2. Trimming at V came to 4 bases and at J to 4 bases, leaving 7 bases not matched to a gene. The length of the CDR3 is 14 residues. Germline values: CDR1 GTSNPN, CDR2 SVGIG (reference sequence). CDR3 coding DNA: TGTGCCTGGACCCCATTGCGGGAGGGAGAGACCCAGTACTTC. It translates to CAWTPLREGETQYF.

As to this clone: In the same sample, other DNA sequences code for this CDR3. The chain recombines TRBV7-2 with TRBJ1-1; maybe TRBD1 (6 bases). CDR1 and CDR2 from the germline V gene are SGHTA and FQGNSA. The CDR3 has 13 residues. V gave up 3 bases and J gave up 3 bases, with 8 bases separating them. The CDR3 DNA follows: TGTGCCAGCAGCTTGCGGGGGCACACTGAAGCTTTCTTT. It yields the protein CASSLRGHTEAFF.

The chain employs TRBV2 and TRBJ2-7; 9 positions match TRBD1. In germline, CDR1 is SNHLY, CDR2 FYNNEI. Trimming at V came to 5 bases and at J to 5 bases, leaving 7 bases not matched to a gene. This CDR3 has 14 amino acids. The CDR3 region is CASSTGTGRNEQYF. The CDR3 region has the DNA TGTGCCAGCAGTACCGGGACAGGGAGGAACGAGCAGTACTTC.

This clone was observed a handful of times. V gene TRBV2 combines with J gene TRBJ1-3; tentatively, D is TRBD1 (6 bases). The CDR3 totals 17 residues. Trimming shortened V by 4 bases and J by 0 bases, and 16 bases separated the two germline ends. Germline values: CDR1 SNHLY, CDR2 FYNNEI. The CDR3 bases are TGTGCCAGCAGTGCTAGGAACTACAGGGACTCTGGAAACACCATATATTTT. Its translation is CASSARNYRDSGNTIYF.

Here the CDR3 reads CASSPRGSGGAGTDTQYF. CDR3 in DNA: TGTGCCAGCAGCCCCCGGGGTAGCGGGGGGGCCGGCACAGATACGCAGTATTTT. This chain connects TRBV7-6 to TRBJ2-3; 11 nucleotides align to TRBD2. This CDR3 has 18 residues. The germline gives CDR1 SGHVS, CDR2 FNYEAQ. Unmatched junction bases numbered 11, after V lost 5 bases and J lost 1 base.

This chain joins TRBV11-2 and TRBJ2-1; possibly TRBD2 for D (6 bases). The CDR3 sequence is 15 residues long. Trimming removed 5 bases at V and 7 bases at J, with 18 bases between. Germline V gene data show CDR1 as SGHAT and CDR2 as FQNNGV. Written as DNA, the CDR3 is TGTGCCAGCAGCCCCCAGGGAGGCTTGGTGAATGAGCAGTTCTTC. This sequence encodes CASSPQGGLVNEQFF.

The CDR3, as DNA: TGTGCCAGCACCCAACCCGGTCAGAACACTGAAGCTTTCTTT. Protein product: CASTQPGQNTEAFF. V is TRBV6-6 and J is TRBJ1-1; D unresolved. Trimming left V 7 bases short and J 1 base short, with 13 bases between. The CDR3 is 14 residues long. Germline V gene lookup returns CDR1 MNHNY and CDR2 SVGAGI (reference sequence).

This clone was seen a handful of times. The chain links TRBV7-9 to TRBJ1-2; D is perhaps TRBD1 (5 bases). This CDR3 comprises 12 residues. The V end lost 5 bases, the J end lost 4 bases, and 8 bases lay between the germline ends. Germline CDR1 SEHNR, CDR2 FQNEAQ (reference sequence). The CDR3 is CASSQQAYGYTF. The CDR3, as DNA: TGTGCCAGCAGCCAACAGGCCTATGGCTACACCTTC.

V and J are TRBV4-3 and TRBJ2-1; TRBD2 matches 8 bases. The CDR3 runs to 17 residues. J was trimmed by 4 bases and V by 0 bases; bases with no gene match: 8. Germline CDR1 reads LGHNA; CDR2 reads YSLEER. DNA of the CDR3: TGCGCCAGCAGCCAAGATATCGGGACTAGAGCATACAATGAGCAGTTCTTC. It encodes CASSQDIGTRAYNEQFF.

V and J are TRBV19 and TRBJ2-5; 7 bases are shared with TRBD1. This CDR3 is 14 amino acids long. The V and J ends lost 5 bases and 5 bases, in that order; junction bases with no gene match: 8. Germline V gene data show CDR1 as LNHDA and CDR2 as SQIVND (reference sequence). The CDR3 protein is CASSPRQGRETQYF. In DNA form, the CDR3 reads TGTGCCAGTAGTCCTCGACAGGGAAGGGAGACCCAGTACTTC. Full variable domain (outside the CDR3, taken from reference TRBV19 and TRBJ2-5): DGGITQSPKYLFRKEGQNVTLSCEQNLNHDAMYWYRQDPGQGLRLIYYSQIVNDFQKGDIAEGYSVSREKKESFPLTVTSAQKNPTAFYLCASSPRQGRETQYFGPGTRLLVL.

The rearrangement links TRBV7-9 to TRBJ2-7; no definite D call. The CDR3 covers 17 residues. The V end lost 2 bases, the J end lost 1 base, and 18 bases lay between the germline ends. Germline values: CDR1 SEHNR, CDR2 FQNEAQ (reference sequence). The CDR3, as DNA: TGTGCCAGCAGCTTACCGCCTCAAGCCGCCTGGTCCTACGAGCAGTACTTC. Amino acids: CASSLPPQAAWSYEQYF.

The chain carries TRBV6-1 and TRBJ1-2; 10 nucleotides agree with TRBD1. V shed 4 bases and J 5 bases; nucleotides not matched to a gene: 7. This CDR3 has 15 residues. In germline, CDR1 is MNHNS, CDR2 SASEGT. CDR3 sequence (DNA): TGTGCCAGCAGTGTTTCCGGGACAGGGGAATATGGCTACACCTTC. Protein sequence: CASSVSGTGEYGYTF.

The CDR3: CATQFRGAGDNEQFF. The CDR3 DNA follows: TGCGCCACCCAATTCCGGGGGGCGGGTGACAATGAGCAGTTCTTC. The V gene is TRBV5-1, the J gene TRBJ2-1; D perhaps matches TRBD2 (7 bases). The CDR3 totals 15 residues. The V end lost 9 bases, the J end lost 5 bases, and 21 bases lay between the germline ends. In germline, CDR1 is SGHRS, CDR2 YFSETQ.

The CDR3 spells CASSTTRGSKGEKLFF. The CDR3 nucleotides read TGTGCCAGCAGTACCACCAGGGGCTCAAAGGGTGAAAAACTGTTTTTT. This sequence joins TRBV25-1 and TRBJ1-4; D is perhaps TRBD1 (6 bases). The V end was cut by 5 bases, the J end by 7 bases, with 20 bases between. Germline loops: CDR1 MGHDK, CDR2 SYGVNS. The CDR3 runs to 16 residues.

The rearrangement links TRBV9 to TRBJ2-2; 7 bases are shared with TRBD2. V was clipped by 0 bases and J by 3 bases; unmatched bases: 2. The CDR3 covers 15 residues. Germline V gene lookup returns CDR1 SGDLS and CDR2 YYNGEE. In nucleotides, the CDR3 is TGTGCCAGCAGCGTAGTTGCGGGGGACACCGGGGAGCTGTTTTTT. Translation: CASSVVAGDTGELFF.

The chain couples TRBV10-2 to TRBJ1-1, with D maybe TRBD1 (6 bases). The CDR3 sequence is 13 residues long. Germline values: CDR1 WSHSY, CDR2 SAAADI. The V end was cut by 8 bases, the J end by 2 bases, with 12 bases between. In DNA form, the CDR3 reads TGCGCCAGCTGGCCGACAGGAAACACTGAAGCTTTCTTT. Protein sequence: CASWPTGNTEAFF.

This clone was counted between two and nine times. The V call is TRBV7-2, the J call TRBJ2-3; D uncertain. Germline CDR1 and CDR2: SGHTA and FQGNSA. The CDR3 spans 12 residues. Trimming took off 3 bases at V and 4 bases at J, with 5 bases between the two ends. The CDR3 protein is CASSLSADTQYF. CDR3 sequence (DNA): TGTGCCAGCAGCTTGTCTGCAGATACGCAGTATTTT.

V gene TRBV6-1 combines with J gene TRBJ2-3, with unresolved D. Germline CDR1 reads MNHNS; CDR2 reads SASEGT. The CDR3 has 13 residues. Between the trimmed V and J ends, which lost 6 bases and 4 bases, there was a span of 11 bases. CDR3 bases: TGTGCCAGCAGGCTGGAGCCTTCAGATACGCAGTATTTT. Protein sequence: CASRLEPSDTQYF.

CDR3 protein: CASSIRGSGELFF. CDR3 DNA sequence: TGTGCCAGTAGTATTCGGGGGTCCGGGGAGCTGTTTTTT. This sequence joins TRBV19 and TRBJ2-2, with D possibly matching TRBD2 (6 bases). The V gene's germline CDR1 is LNHDA and CDR2 SQIVND (reference sequence). The CDR3 consists of 13 residues. V gave up 3 bases and J gave up 6 bases, with 8 bases separating them.

The J gene is TRBJ1-2, the V gene TRBV29-1; D is uncertain. Trimming pared 1 base from V and 4 bases from J, leaving 4 bases between. Germline CDR1 reads SQVTM; CDR2 reads ANQGSEA. This CDR3 region has 11 residues. The chain's CDR3 is CSVEVAYGYTF. The CDR3 nucleotides are TGCAGCGTTGAAGTGGCCTATGGCTACACCTTC.

This clone was seen more than once but under ten times. The chain combines TRBV5-1 with TRBJ2-3, with D perhaps TRBD2 (6 bases). From germline, CDR1 is SGHRS and CDR2 YFSETQ. The CDR3 totals 14 residues. V dropped 4 bases and J dropped 9 bases, with 18 bases sitting between them. CDR3 bases: TGCGCCAGCAGCACAGCTCAGGGTGGAGGGACGCAGTATTTT. As protein: CASSTAQGGGTQYF.

To note about this clone: The sample carries other DNA sequences with the same CDR3. The V and J genes are TRBV7-2 and TRBJ2-5; D is uncertain. V was clipped by 4 bases and J by 2 bases, with 2 bases between them. Germline assignment: CDR1 SGHTA and CDR2 FQGNSA. This CDR3 contains 11 residues. CDR3 in DNA: TGTGCCAGCAGCTCTCAAGAGACCCAGTACTTC. Amino acids: CASSSQETQYF. Drawing the rest from reference TRBV7-2 and TRBJ2-5, the complete variable domain is GAGVSQSPSNKVTEKGKDVELRCDPISGHTALYWYRQSLGQGLEFLIYFQGNSAPDKSGLPSDRFSAERTGGSVSTLTIQRTQQEDSAVYLCASSSQETQYFGPGTRLLVL.

The chain couples TRBV6-5 to TRBJ2-2; TRBD2 agrees at 10 bases. V lost 2 bases and J lost 4; bases outside the gene matches: 4. CDR3 length: 16 residues. Germline CDR1 MNHEY, CDR2 SVGAGI. The CDR3 reads CASSYKREGLTGELFF. In nucleotides, the CDR3 is TGTGCCAGCAGTTACAAGCGGGAGGGCCTCACCGGGGAGCTGTTTTTT.